Listed below are T cell receptor beta chains from one sample, sequenced in a study of cytomegalovirus exposure and HLA in healthy donors. Sequenced by immunoSEQ multiplex PCR; TCRdb stores in-frame clones only, minus some. The sample yields approximately 87,000 clones, roughly four fifths seen once. Material for sequencing was PBMCs. These receptors all stem from a woman aged 18-29 years in good health and CMV-seropositive. CDR3s include the opening cysteine and the closing phenylalanine or tryptophan. The order of the fields is clone size, J gene, V gene, CDR3 protein. Clone sizes are given selectively: once, few, many, or a class where the clone is expanded.

clone_size: .
j_call: TRBJ1-3
v_call: TRBV5-1
cdr3_aa: CASSLGQVQSGNTIYF

clone_size: .
j_call: TRBJ1-1
v_call: TRBV12-1
cdr3_aa: CASTSGSFMNTEAFF

clone_size: once
j_call: TRBJ2-1
v_call: TRBV29-1
cdr3_aa: CSVEEPSGGAYNEQFF

clone_size: .
j_call: TRBJ2-7
v_call: TRBV4-1
cdr3_aa: CASSQVSPGDYEQYF

clone_size: .
j_call: TRBJ2-2
v_call: TRBV25-1
cdr3_aa: CASSEVDRDTGELFF

clone_size: .
j_call: TRBJ2-7
v_call: TRBV7-8
cdr3_aa: CASSQILATGRLYEQYF

clone_size: .
j_call: TRBJ1-2
v_call: TRBV29-1
cdr3_aa: CSVGSLQGVGYGYTF

clone_size: .
j_call: TRBJ2-7
v_call: TRBV6-6
cdr3_aa: CASSPVVGAVSEQYF

clone_size: .
j_call: TRBJ2-7
v_call: TRBV5-6
cdr3_aa: CASSLRPSGFYEQYF

clone_size: .
j_call: TRBJ2-1
v_call: TRBV6-5
cdr3_aa: CASSSFTGLNYNEQFF

clone_size: .
j_call: TRBJ2-1
v_call: TRBV6-1
cdr3_aa: CASSEIPLAGGYNEQFF

clone_size: .
j_call: TRBJ2-5
v_call: TRBV15
cdr3_aa: CATSTGTGVETQYF

clone_size: .
j_call: TRBJ1-2
v_call: TRBV14
cdr3_aa: CASSPKPDSFGGYTF

clone_size: .
j_call: TRBJ2-7
v_call: TRBV27
cdr3_aa: CASSHLGVGRLDEQYF

clone_size: .
j_call: TRBJ2-4
v_call: TRBV15
cdr3_aa: CATSTPSGIRYF

clone_size: .
j_call: TRBJ2-7
v_call: TRBV2
cdr3_aa: CASSATRNSYEQYF

clone_size: once
j_call: TRBJ2-3
v_call: TRBV9
cdr3_aa: CASSPRSAGSTDTQYF

clone_size: once
j_call: TRBJ1-2
v_call: TRBV7-8
cdr3_aa: CASSLLTGSLYGYTF